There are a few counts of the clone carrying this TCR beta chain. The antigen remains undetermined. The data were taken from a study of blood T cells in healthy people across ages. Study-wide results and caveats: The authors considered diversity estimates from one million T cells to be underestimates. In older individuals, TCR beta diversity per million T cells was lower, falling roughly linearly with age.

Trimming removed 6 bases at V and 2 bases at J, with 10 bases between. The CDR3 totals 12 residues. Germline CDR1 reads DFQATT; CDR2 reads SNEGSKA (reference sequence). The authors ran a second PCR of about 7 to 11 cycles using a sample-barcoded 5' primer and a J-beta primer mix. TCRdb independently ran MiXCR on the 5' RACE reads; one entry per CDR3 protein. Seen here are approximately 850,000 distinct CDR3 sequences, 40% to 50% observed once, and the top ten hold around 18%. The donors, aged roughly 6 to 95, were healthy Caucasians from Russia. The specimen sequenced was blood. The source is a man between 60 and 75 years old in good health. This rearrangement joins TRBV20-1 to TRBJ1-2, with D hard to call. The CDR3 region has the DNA TGCAGTGCCAGCGCTGAAAACTATGGCTACACCTTC. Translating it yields CSASAENYGYTF.